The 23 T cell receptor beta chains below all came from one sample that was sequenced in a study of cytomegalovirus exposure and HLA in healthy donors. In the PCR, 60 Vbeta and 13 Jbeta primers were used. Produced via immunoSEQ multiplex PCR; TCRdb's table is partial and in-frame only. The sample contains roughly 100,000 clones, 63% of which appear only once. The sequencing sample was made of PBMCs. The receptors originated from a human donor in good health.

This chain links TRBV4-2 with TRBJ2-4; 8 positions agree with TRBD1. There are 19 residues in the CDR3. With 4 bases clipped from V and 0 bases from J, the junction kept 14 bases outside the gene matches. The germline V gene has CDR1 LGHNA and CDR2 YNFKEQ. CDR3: CASSRDRDRTALAKNIQYF. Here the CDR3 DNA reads TGTGCCAGCAGCCGAGATCGGGACAGGACCGCCTTAGCCAAAAACATTCAGTACTTC.

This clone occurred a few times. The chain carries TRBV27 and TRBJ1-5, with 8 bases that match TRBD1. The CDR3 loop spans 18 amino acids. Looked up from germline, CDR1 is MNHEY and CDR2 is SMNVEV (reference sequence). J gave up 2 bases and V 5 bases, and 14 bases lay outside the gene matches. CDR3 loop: CASSPWTGSRYGNQPQHF. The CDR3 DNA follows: TGTGCCAGCAGTCCGTGGACAGGGAGCCGGTATGGCAATCAGCCCCAGCATTTT.

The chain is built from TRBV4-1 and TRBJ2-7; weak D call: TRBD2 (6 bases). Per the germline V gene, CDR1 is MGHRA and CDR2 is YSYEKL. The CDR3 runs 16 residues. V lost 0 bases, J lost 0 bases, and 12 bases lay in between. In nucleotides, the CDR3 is TGCGCCAGCAGCCAAGATGGGCTAGCGCTCTCCTACGAGCAGTACTTC. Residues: CASSQDGLALSYEQYF.

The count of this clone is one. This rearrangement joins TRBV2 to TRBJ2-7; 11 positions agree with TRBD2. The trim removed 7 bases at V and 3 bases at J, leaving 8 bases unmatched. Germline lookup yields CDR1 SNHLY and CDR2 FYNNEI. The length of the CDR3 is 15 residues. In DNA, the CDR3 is TGTGCCAGCAAGGGACTAGCGGCTCTTGTCTACGAGCAGTACTTC. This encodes CASKGLAALVYEQYF.

The CDR3 loop is CASIALASASLEFF. CDR3 in DNA: TGTGCCAGCATCGCCCTGGCTAGCGCCTCGCTGGAGTTCTTC. The chain joins TRBV5-6 to TRBJ2-1, with D maybe TRBD2 (6 bases). The CDR3 spans 14 residues. Germline V gives CDR1 SGHDT, CDR2 YYEEEE. V lost 6 bases, J lost 14 bases, and 24 bases lay in between.

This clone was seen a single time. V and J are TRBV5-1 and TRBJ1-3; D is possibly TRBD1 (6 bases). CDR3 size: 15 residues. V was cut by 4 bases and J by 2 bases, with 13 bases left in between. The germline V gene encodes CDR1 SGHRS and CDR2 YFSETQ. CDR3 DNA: TGCGCCAGCAGCCCTGGGACAACCACTGGAAACACCATATATTTT. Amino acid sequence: CASSPGTTTGNTIYF.

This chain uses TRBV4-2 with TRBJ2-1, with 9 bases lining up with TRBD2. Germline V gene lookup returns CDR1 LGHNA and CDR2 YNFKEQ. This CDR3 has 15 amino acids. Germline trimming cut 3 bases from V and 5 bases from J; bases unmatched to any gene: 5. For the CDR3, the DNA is TGTGCCAGCAGCCAGGGCGGGAGGGGTAACAATGAGCAGTTCTTC. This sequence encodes CASSQGGRGNNEQFF.

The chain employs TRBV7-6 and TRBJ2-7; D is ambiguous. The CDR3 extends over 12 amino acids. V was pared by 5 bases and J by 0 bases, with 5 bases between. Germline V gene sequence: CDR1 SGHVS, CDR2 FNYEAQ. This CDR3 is CASSPGSYEQYF. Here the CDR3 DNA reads TGTGCCAGCAGCCCGGGCTCCTACGAGCAGTACTTC.

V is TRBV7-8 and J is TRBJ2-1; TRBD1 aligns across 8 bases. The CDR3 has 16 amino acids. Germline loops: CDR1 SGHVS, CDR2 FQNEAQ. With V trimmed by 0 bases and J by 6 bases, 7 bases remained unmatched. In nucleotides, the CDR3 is TGTGCCAGCAGCTTAGCCTTGTCAGGGGGCATCAATGAGCAGTTCTTC. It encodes CASSLALSGGINEQFF.

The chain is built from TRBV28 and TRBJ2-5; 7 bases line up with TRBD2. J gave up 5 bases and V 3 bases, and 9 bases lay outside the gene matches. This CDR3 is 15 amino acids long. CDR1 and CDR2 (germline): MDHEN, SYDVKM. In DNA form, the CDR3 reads TGTGCCAGCAGTTTTGGAGGGAGGGGCCGGGAGACCCAGTACTTC. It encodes CASSFGGRGRETQYF.

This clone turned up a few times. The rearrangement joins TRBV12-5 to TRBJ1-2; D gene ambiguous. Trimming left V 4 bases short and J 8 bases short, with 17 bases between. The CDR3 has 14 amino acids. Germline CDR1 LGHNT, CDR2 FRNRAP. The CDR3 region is CASGSPDGSMGYTF. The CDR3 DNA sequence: TGTGCTAGTGGTTCTCCGGACGGGAGTATGGGCTACACCTTC.

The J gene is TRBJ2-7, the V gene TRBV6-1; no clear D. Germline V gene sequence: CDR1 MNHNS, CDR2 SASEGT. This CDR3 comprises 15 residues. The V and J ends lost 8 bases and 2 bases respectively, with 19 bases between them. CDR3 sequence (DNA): TGTGCCAGCCGTCGTAATGGAGACGCTCCCTACGAGCAGTACTTC. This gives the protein CASRRNGDAPYEQYF.

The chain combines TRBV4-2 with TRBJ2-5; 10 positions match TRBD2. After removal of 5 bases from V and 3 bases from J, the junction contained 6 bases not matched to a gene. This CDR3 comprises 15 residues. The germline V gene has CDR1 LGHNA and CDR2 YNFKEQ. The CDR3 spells CASSLGLAIEETQYF. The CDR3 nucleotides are TGTGCCAGCAGCTTGGGACTAGCGATAGAAGAGACCCAGTACTTC.

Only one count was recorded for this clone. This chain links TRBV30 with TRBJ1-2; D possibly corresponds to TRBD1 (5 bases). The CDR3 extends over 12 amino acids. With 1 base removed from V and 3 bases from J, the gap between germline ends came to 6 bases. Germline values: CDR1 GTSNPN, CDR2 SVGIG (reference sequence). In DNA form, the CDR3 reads TGTGCCTGGAGTGGGGGGGACTATGGCTACACCTTC. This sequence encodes CAWSGGDYGYTF. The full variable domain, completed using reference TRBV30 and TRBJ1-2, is SQTIHQWPATLVQPVGSPLSLECTVEGTSNPNLYWYRQAAGRGLQLLFYSVGIGQISSEVPQNLSASRPQDRQFILSSKKLLLSDSGFYLCAWSGGDYGYTFGSGTRLTVV.

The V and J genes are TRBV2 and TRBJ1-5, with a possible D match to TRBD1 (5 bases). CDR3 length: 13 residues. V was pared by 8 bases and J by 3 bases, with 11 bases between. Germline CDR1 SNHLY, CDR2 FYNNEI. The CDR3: CASGGGYNQPQHF. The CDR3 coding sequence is TGTGCCAGCGGGGGGGGGTACAATCAGCCCCAGCATTTT.

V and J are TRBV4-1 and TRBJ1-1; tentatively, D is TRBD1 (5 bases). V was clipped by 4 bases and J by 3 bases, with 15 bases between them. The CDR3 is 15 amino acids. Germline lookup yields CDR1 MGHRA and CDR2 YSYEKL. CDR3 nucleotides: TGCGCCAGCAGCCCCCCCACGGGGGTTGACACTGAAGCTTTCTTT. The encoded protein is CASSPPTGVDTEAFF.

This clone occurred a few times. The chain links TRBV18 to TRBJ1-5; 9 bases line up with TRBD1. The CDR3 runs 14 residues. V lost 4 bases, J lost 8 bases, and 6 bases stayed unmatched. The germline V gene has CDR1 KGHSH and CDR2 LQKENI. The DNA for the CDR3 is TGTGCCAGCTCACTACACCGGGACAGGGAGCCCCAGCATTTT. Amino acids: CASSLHRDREPQHF.

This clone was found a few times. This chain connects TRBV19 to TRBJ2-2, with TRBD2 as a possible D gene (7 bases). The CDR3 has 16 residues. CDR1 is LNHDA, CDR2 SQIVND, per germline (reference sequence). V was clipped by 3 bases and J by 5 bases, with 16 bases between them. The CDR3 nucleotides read TGTGCCAGTAGTATGGTATCGGGGGGCGCGACCGGGGAGCTGTTTTTT. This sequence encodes CASSMVSGGATGELFF.

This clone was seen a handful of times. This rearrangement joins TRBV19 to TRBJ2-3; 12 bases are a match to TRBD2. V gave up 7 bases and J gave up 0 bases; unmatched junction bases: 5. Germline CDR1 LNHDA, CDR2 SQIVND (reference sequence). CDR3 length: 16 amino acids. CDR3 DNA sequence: TGTGCCAGTACCCGGACTAGCGGGGCCAGCACAGATACGCAGTATTTT. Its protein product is CASTRTSGASTDTQYF.

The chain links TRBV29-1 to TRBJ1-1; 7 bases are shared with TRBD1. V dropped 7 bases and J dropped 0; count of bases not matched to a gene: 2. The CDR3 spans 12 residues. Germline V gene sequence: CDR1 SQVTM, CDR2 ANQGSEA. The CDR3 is CSAGQVNTEAFF. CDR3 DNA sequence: TGCAGCGCCGGACAGGTGAACACTGAAGCTTTCTTT.

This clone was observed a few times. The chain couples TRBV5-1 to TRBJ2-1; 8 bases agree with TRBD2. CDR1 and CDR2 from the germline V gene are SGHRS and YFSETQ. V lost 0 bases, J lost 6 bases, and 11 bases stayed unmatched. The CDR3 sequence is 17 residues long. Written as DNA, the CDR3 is TGCGCCAGCAGCTTGGGGGGTCAGCGGGAGTATTCCAATGAGCAGTTCTTC. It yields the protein CASSLGGQREYSNEQFF.

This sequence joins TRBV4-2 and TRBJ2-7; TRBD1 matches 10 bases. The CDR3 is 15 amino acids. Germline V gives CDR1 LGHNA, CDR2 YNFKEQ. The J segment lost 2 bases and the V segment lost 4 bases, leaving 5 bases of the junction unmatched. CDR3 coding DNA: TGTGCCAGCAGCCCCCGACAGGGGGCCCCCTACGAGCAGTACTTC. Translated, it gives CASSPRQGAPYEQYF.

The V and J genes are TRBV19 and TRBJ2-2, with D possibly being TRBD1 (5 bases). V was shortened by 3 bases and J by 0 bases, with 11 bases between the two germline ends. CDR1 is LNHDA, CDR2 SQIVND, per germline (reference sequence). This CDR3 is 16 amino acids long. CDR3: CASSMYRGANTGELFF. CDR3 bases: TGTGCCAGTAGTATGTATAGGGGCGCGAACACCGGGGAGCTGTTTTTT.